A single sample gave rise to the 31 T cell receptor beta chains below, sequenced in a study of OX40 agonist ivuxolimab in advanced cancers. Preparation of the library involved the immunoSEQ multiplex PCR assay. In TCRdb, the immuneACCESS table is reduced to in-frame sequences with V and J assigned. These tables do not hold every clone; where another copy was compared, an unresolved V gene accounts for under half, and the others remain unexplained. The sample profile shows about 53,000 clones; approximately 81% of them were found once. Around 4.6% of the sample is in the top ten clones. Sequencing was performed on CD4+ or CD8+ T cells sorted from blood, taken in a trial of the OX40 agonist ivuxolimab. These receptors all come from an adult with an advanced solid tumor such as melanoma, head and neck, liver or kidney cancer.

The chain has TRBV19 and TRBJ2-3; 7 nucleotides align to TRBD1. The germline V gene encodes CDR1 LNHDA and CDR2 SQIVND (reference sequence). V trimming: 2 bases; J trimming: 0 bases; junction bases outside the gene matches: 5. The length of the CDR3 is 16 residues. The CDR3 loop is CASSILTGLSTDTQYF. The CDR3 nucleotides are TGTGCCAGTAGTATACTGACAGGGTTGAGCACAGATACGCAGTATTTT.

V gene TRBV4-1 combines with J gene TRBJ1-2; D possibly corresponds to TRBD1 (5 bases). The CDR3 runs to 16 residues. CDR1 and CDR2 (germline): MGHRA, YSYEKL. Trimming took off 1 base at V and 4 bases at J, with 16 bases between the two ends. The CDR3, as DNA: TGCGCCAGCAGCCAAGTTCAGGGAGTGGGGAGCTATGGCTACACCTTC. Translated, it gives CASSQVQGVGSYGYTF.

The chain combines TRBV27 with TRBJ2-2; TRBD2 agrees at 16 bases. CDR3 length equals 18 residues. Trimming removed 7 bases from V and 4 bases from J; junction bases left unmatched: 9. CDR1 and CDR2 from the germline V gene are MNHEY and SMNVEV (reference sequence). The DNA for the CDR3 is TGTGCCAGCAACGCGGGACTAGCGGGAGGGCGCGGCACCGGGGAGCTGTTTTTT. The encoded protein is CASNAGLAGGRGTGELFF.

In this sample, this clone turned up once. This sequence joins TRBV2 and TRBJ2-7; maybe TRBD1 (6 bases). The germline CDR1 and CDR2 sequences are SNHLY and FYNNEI. V lost 6 bases, J lost 2 bases, and 14 bases lay in between. The CDR3 spans 14 residues. CDR3 DNA: TGTGCCAGCAGGTCCGGGACAATCGCCTACGAGCAGTACTTC. It yields the protein CASRSGTIAYEQYF.

This clone occurred a few times. The gene calls are TRBV14 and TRBJ2-2; 8 bases line up with TRBD1. V was clipped by 5 bases and J by 6 bases; unmatched bases: 2. This CDR3 region has 13 residues. Per the germline V gene, CDR1 is SGHDN and CDR2 is FVKESK. CDR3 in DNA: TGTGCCAGCAGCGTGACAGGGGCCGGGGAGCTGTTTTTT. Protein: CASSVTGAGELFF.

The chain links TRBV11-2 to TRBJ2-5; possibly TRBD1 or TRBD2 for D (6 bases each). The CDR3 runs 15 residues. Between the trimmed V and J ends, which lost 5 bases and 2 bases, there was a span of 15 bases. Germline V gene sequence: CDR1 SGHAT, CDR2 FQNNGV. The CDR3: CASSLGGPVQETQYF. CDR3 coding DNA: TGTGCCAGCAGCCTGGGGGGCCCGGTACAAGAGACCCAGTACTTC.

This rearrangement joins TRBV2 to TRBJ1-4; D may be TRBD1 (5 bases). V was clipped by 5 bases and J by 7 bases, with 11 bases between them. This CDR3 spans 13 amino acids. In germline, CDR1 is SNHLY, CDR2 FYNNEI. The CDR3 DNA follows: TGTGCCAGCAGTCCGAAAAGGGGTGAAAAACTGTTTTTT. This gives the protein CASSPKRGEKLFF.

V and J are TRBV10-3 and TRBJ2-1, with TRBD1 identical over 10 bases. The ends lost 6 bases at V and 9 bases at J; junction bases unmatched: 11. Germline V gene sequence: CDR1 ENHRY, CDR2 SYGVKD. This CDR3 contains 15 residues. CDR3: CAISRDRGSNLEQFF. In nucleotides, the CDR3 is TGTGCCATCAGCCGGGACAGGGGTTCCAATCTTGAGCAGTTCTTC.

This clone has only a few counts. The gene calls are TRBV6-5 and TRBJ2-2, with D uncertain. V was pared by 7 bases and J by 2 bases, with 11 bases between. CDR3 size: 14 residues. CDR1 MNHEY and CDR2 SVGAGI come from the germline V gene. CDR3: CASTNLPNTGELFF. The DNA of the CDR3 is TGTGCCAGCACAAATCTCCCCAACACCGGGGAGCTGTTTTTT.

This clone was seen a few times. The chain links TRBV2 to TRBJ2-6, with D tentatively TRBD1 (5 bases). CDR1 is SNHLY, CDR2 FYNNEI, per germline. The V end lost 1 base, the J end lost 4 bases, and 20 bases lay between the germline ends. There are 19 residues in the CDR3. Here the CDR3 reads CASSEVVDNVNKGANVLTF. The CDR3 coding sequence is TGTGCCAGCAGTGAAGTTGTGGACAACGTCAATAAGGGGGCCAACGTCCTGACTTTC.

This chain links TRBV7-2 with TRBJ2-1; 11 bases agree with TRBD2. V shed 5 bases, J shed 10 bases, and the junction held 7 bases outside the gene matches. The CDR3 runs to 14 residues. The V gene's germline CDR1 is SGHTA and CDR2 FQGNSA. CDR3 region: CASSNSGRGVEQFF. The CDR3 nucleotides read TGTGCCAGCAGCAATAGCGGGAGGGGCGTCGAGCAGTTCTTC.

The J gene is TRBJ2-7, the V gene TRBV6-6, with TRBD1 matching over 8 bases. Germline lookup yields CDR1 MNHNY and CDR2 SVGAGI (reference sequence). Trimming took 10 bases from V and 2 from J; bases not matched to a gene: 10. CDR3 length: 14 residues. CDR3 region: CATRRDRRTYEQYF. CDR3 coding DNA: TGTGCCACCAGGAGGGACAGGCGAACCTACGAGCAGTACTTC.

The V call is TRBV6-1, the J call TRBJ2-1; 12 positions match TRBD2. The CDR3 covers 18 residues. CDR1 is MNHNS, CDR2 SASEGT, per germline. V gave up 4 bases and J gave up 0 bases; unmatched junction bases: 7. CDR3 amino acids: CASSVLAGGGSSYNEQFF. The CDR3 coding sequence is TGTGCCAGCAGTGTTCTAGCGGGGGGGGGAAGCTCCTACAATGAGCAGTTCTTC.

The CDR3 sequence is CASSFGGRGGNQPQHF. As DNA, the CDR3 is TGTGCCAGCAGTTTTGGGGGGCGCGGGGGCAATCAGCCCCAGCATTTT. The chain is built from TRBV28 and TRBJ1-5; D perhaps matches TRBD1 (6 bases). This CDR3 comprises 16 residues. V gave up 3 bases and J gave up 2 bases, with 14 bases separating them. The germline CDR1 and CDR2 sequences are MDHEN and SYDVKM.

The V and J genes are TRBV10-3 and TRBJ1-3; the D gene is possibly TRBD1 (5 bases). CDR1 ENHRY and CDR2 SYGVKD come from the germline V gene. The ends were cut back, 0 bases at V and 0 bases at J, with 12 bases in the middle. There are 17 residues in the CDR3. The CDR3: CAISESFDSNSGNTIYF. DNA of the CDR3: TGTGCCATCAGTGAGTCGTTCGACAGCAACTCTGGAAACACCATATATTTT.

The chain joins TRBV10-1 to TRBJ2-2, with TRBD1 as a possible D gene (6 bases). V lost 2 bases and J lost 3, with 10 bases in between. Germline V gene data show CDR1 as WNHNN and CDR2 as SYGVQD (reference sequence). The CDR3 spans 15 residues. The CDR3 protein is CASSEDYRDTGELFF. In DNA form, the CDR3 reads TGCGCCAGCAGTGAGGACTACAGGGACACCGGGGAGCTGTTTTTT.

This clone was seen more than once but under ten times. V usage is TRBV7-2 and J usage is TRBJ2-3, with a tentative D call TRBD2 (5 bases). Germline CDR1 SGHTA, CDR2 FQGNSA. The V gene lost 0 bases and the J gene lost 5 bases, with 12 bases spanning the gap. This CDR3 is built from 15 residues. CDR3 DNA: TGTGCCAGCAGCTTAGCGGCTAGCCGGGGAGATACGCAGTATTTT. Its translation is CASSLAASRGDTQYF.

The chain combines TRBV27 with TRBJ1-5; TRBD1 matches at 7 bases. Looked up from germline, CDR1 is MNHEY and CDR2 is SMNVEV (reference sequence). With V trimmed by 5 bases and J by 7 bases, 11 bases remained unmatched. This CDR3 has 15 amino acids. CDR3 DNA sequence: TGTGCCAGCAGTAGCACCGGGACAGCGCCGCAGCCCCAGCATTTT. This sequence encodes CASSSTGTAPQPQHF.

This chain uses TRBV5-5 with TRBJ1-1, with D possibly matching TRBD1 (5 bases). This CDR3 has 13 amino acids. Per the germline V gene, CDR1 is SGHKS and CDR2 is YYEKEE (reference sequence). The V gene lost 0 bases and the J gene lost 6 bases, with 9 bases spanning the gap. The CDR3 DNA reads TGTGCCAGCAGCTTGGCGGGGGTCGCTGAAGCTTTCTTT. It specifies CASSLAGVAEAFF.

J is TRBJ1-3 and V is TRBV28; D remains ambiguous. This CDR3 region has 14 residues. CDR1 and CDR2 from the germline V gene are MDHEN and SYDVKM. Trimming took off 6 bases at V and 0 bases at J, with 9 bases between the two ends. The CDR3 DNA reads TGTGCCAGCAGCCCGGGTGACTCTGGAAACACCATATATTTT. It yields the protein CASSPGDSGNTIYF.

The chain is built from TRBV27 and TRBJ2-2, with 9 bases aligning to TRBD2. The CDR3 totals 15 residues. The ends lost 7 bases at V and 6 bases at J; junction bases unmatched: 9. The germline V gene has CDR1 MNHEY and CDR2 SMNVEV (reference sequence). The CDR3 is CASTPGGRAPGELFF. The CDR3 DNA reads as TGTGCCAGCACCCCAGGCGGGAGGGCCCCCGGGGAGCTGTTTTTT.

V is TRBV10-2 and J is TRBJ2-1, with TRBD1 identical over 7 bases. CDR1 is WSHSY, CDR2 SAAADI, per germline. The CDR3 contains 14 residues. V shed 6 bases, J shed 7 bases, and the junction held 9 bases outside the gene matches. CDR3 DNA: TGCGCCAGCAGGTTGGCAGGGGGTGGTAATGAGCAGTTCTTC. The encoded protein is CASRLAGGGNEQFF.

This clone occurred a few times. J is TRBJ1-1 and V is TRBV6-1, with TRBD1 matching 7 bases. The CDR3 has 14 residues. J gave up 4 bases and V 5 bases, and 7 bases lay outside the gene matches. Germline V gives CDR1 MNHNS, CDR2 SASEGT. The CDR3 bases are TGTGCCAGCAGTCAGACAGGGAGGGGCACTGAAGCTTTCTTT. It encodes CASSQTGRGTEAFF.

J is TRBJ2-7 and V is TRBV5-6, with 12 bases aligning to TRBD2. The germline gives CDR1 SGHDT, CDR2 YYEEEE. This CDR3 region has 16 residues. V lost 3 bases to trimming and J lost 7 bases; unmatched junction nucleotides: 11. CDR3 sequence (DNA): TGTGCCAGCAGCTACGGACTAGCGGGAAACCCCTCGGAGCAGTACTTC. Translating gives CASSYGLAGNPSEQYF.

V and J are TRBV7-2 and TRBJ2-5; 9 positions match TRBD2. The CDR3 is 13 amino acids. The junction had 7 bases not matched to a gene; V was cut back by 4 bases and J by 10 bases. The germline V gene has CDR1 SGHTA and CDR2 FQGNSA. CDR3 amino acids: CASSSVPSGNQYF. The DNA of the CDR3 is TGTGCCAGCAGCTCAGTCCCTAGCGGGAACCAGTACTTC.

The chain's CDR3 is CASSLGDRSSYEQYF. The CDR3 DNA reads TGCGCCAGCAGCTTAGGCGACAGGAGCTCCTACGAGCAGTACTTC. The V and J genes are TRBV5-1 and TRBJ2-7; a possible D gene is TRBD1 (6 bases). The CDR3 extends over 15 amino acids. V was cut by 2 bases and J by 0 bases, with 12 bases left in between. CDR1 and CDR2 from the germline V gene are SGHRS and YFSETQ. Full variable domain (outside the CDR3, taken from reference TRBV5-1 and TRBJ2-7): KAGVTQTPRYLIKTRGQQVTLSCSPISGHRSVSWYQQTPGQGLQFLFEYFSETQRNKGNFPGRFSGRQFSNSRSEMNVSTLELGDSALYLCASSLGDRSSYEQYFGPGTRLTVT.

The rearrangement joins TRBV6-4 to TRBJ2-3, with TRBD2 matching over 12 bases. J lost 8 bases, V lost 3 bases, and 6 bases had no gene match. Germline V gene sequence: CDR1 MRHNA, CDR2 SNTAGT. The CDR3 spans 15 residues. The CDR3, as DNA: TGTGCCAGCAGTGAACTAGCGGGAGGTCCTTTTACGCAGTATTTT. It encodes CASSELAGGPFTQYF.

This sequence joins TRBV19 and TRBJ2-5, with D unresolved. CDR1 and CDR2 (germline): LNHDA, SQIVND (reference sequence). V was shortened by 1 base and J by 1 base, with 10 bases between the two germline ends. The CDR3 has 15 residues. In DNA form, the CDR3 reads TGTGCCAGTAGTATAGGTCCCGCGGTCCAAGAGACCCAGTACTTC. As protein: CASSIGPAVQETQYF.

The chain combines TRBV14 with TRBJ1-1, with D perhaps matching TRBD1 (6 bases). The CDR3 contains 14 residues. Germline V lookup: CDR1 SGHDN, CDR2 FVKESK. The germline V and J ends were trimmed by 0 bases and 11 bases, with 16 bases remaining between them. CDR3 in amino acids: CASSQDLSGQKAFF. The CDR3 bases are TGTGCCAGCAGCCAAGATTTGAGTGGACAGAAGGCTTTCTTT.

CDR3 region: CASSPDGDTDYGYTF. CDR3 bases: TGTGCCAGCAGCCCAGACGGGGACACAGACTATGGCTACACCTTC. The rearrangement uses TRBV4-2 and TRBJ1-2; D possibly corresponds to TRBD1 (6 bases). There are 15 residues in the CDR3. Looked up from germline, CDR1 is LGHNA and CDR2 is YNFKEQ. Trimming cost V 4 bases and J 3 bases, with 15 bases left between them.

The rearrangement uses TRBV7-2 and TRBJ2-7, with a weak D call TRBD1 (5 bases). CDR3 size: 15 residues. Trimming cost V 3 bases and J 0 bases, with 12 bases left between them. Germline CDR1 and CDR2: SGHTA and FQGNSA. CDR3 nucleotides: TGTGCCAGCAGCTTGGAGCAGGGCTCCTCCTACGAGCAGTACTTC. Its protein is CASSLEQGSSYEQYF.